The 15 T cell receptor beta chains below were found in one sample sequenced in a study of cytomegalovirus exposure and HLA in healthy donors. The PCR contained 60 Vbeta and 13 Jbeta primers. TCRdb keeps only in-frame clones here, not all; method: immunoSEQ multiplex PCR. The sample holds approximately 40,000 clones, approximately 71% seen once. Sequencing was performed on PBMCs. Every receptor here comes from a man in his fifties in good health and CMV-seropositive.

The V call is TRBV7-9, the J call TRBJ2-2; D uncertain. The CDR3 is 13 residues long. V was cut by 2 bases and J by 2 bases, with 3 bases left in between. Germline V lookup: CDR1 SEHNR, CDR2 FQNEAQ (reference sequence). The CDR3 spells CASSLLNTGELFF. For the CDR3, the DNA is TGTGCCAGCAGCTTACTTAACACCGGGGAGCTGTTTTTT.

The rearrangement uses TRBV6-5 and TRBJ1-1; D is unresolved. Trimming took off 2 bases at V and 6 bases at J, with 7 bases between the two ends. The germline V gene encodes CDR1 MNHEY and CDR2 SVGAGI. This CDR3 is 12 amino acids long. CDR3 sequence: CASSYIGAEAFF. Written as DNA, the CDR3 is TGTGCCAGCAGTTACATCGGGGCTGAAGCTTTCTTT.

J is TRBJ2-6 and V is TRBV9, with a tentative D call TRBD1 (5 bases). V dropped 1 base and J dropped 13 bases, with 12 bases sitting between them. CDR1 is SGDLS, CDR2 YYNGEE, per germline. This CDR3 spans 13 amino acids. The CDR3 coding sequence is TGTGCCAGCAGCGTAAACCAAGGGGTGGTCCTGACTTTC. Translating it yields CASSVNQGVVLTF.

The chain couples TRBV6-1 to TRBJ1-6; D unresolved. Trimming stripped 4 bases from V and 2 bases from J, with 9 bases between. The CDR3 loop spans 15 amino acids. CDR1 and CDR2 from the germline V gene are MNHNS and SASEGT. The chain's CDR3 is CASSVKSAYNSPLHF. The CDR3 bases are TGTGCCAGCAGTGTAAAGAGTGCCTATAATTCACCCCTCCACTTT.

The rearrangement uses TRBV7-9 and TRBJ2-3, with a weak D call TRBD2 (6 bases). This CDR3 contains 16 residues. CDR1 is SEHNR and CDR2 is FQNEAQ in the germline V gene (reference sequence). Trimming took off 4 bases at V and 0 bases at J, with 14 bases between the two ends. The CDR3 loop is CASSWDFAQSTDTQYF. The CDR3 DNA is TGTGCCAGCAGCTGGGACTTCGCCCAGAGCACAGATACGCAGTATTTT.

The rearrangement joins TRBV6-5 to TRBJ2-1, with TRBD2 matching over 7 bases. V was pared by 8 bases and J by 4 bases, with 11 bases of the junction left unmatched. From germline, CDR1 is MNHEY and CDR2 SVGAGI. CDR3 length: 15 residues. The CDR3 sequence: CASRWGGGPYNEQFF. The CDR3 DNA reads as TGTGCCAGCCGATGGGGCGGGGGACCTTACAATGAGCAGTTCTTC.

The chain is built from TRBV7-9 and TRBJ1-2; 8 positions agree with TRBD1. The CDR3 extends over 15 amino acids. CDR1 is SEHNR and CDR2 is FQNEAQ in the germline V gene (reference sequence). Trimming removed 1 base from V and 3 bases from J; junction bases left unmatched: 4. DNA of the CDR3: TGTGCCAGCAGCTTAGAGGGACAGGTCCACTATGGCTACACCTTC. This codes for CASSLEGQVHYGYTF.

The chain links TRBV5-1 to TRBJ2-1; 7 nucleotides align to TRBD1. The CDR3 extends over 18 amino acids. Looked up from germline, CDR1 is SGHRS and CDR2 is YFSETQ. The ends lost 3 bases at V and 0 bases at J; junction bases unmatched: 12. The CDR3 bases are TGCGCCAGCAGCTGGACGCCGGGACAGCCGAGCTCCTACAATGAGCAGTTCTTC. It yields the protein CASSWTPGQPSSYNEQFF. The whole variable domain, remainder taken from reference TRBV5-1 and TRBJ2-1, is KAGVTQTPRYLIKTRGQQVTLSCSPISGHRSVSWYQQTPGQGLQFLFEYFSETQRNKGNFPGRFSGRQFSNSRSEMNVSTLELGDSALYLCASSWTPGQPSSYNEQFFGPGTRLTVL.

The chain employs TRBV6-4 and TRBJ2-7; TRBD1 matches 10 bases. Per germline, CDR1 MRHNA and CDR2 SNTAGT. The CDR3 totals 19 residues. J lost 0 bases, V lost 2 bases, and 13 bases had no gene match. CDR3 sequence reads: CASSDATGGASFYSYEQYF. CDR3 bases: TGTGCCAGCAGTGACGCGACAGGGGGCGCCTCCTTCTACTCCTACGAGCAGTACTTC.

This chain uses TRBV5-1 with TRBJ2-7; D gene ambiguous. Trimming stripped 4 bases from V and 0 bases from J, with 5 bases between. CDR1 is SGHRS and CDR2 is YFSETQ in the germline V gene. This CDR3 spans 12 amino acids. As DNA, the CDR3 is TGCGCCAGCAGCCCTAACTCCTACGAGCAGTACTTC. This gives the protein CASSPNSYEQYF.

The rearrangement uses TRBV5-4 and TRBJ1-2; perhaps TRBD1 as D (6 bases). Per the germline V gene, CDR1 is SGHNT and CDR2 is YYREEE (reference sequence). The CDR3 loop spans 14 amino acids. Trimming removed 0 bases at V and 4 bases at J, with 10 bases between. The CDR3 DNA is TGTGCCAGCAGCTTGGAGGACAGAAGCTATGGCTACACCTTC. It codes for CASSLEDRSYGYTF.

Here the CDR3 reads CASSSGTGGSPLHF. The CDR3 DNA is TGTGCCAGCAGCTCCGGGACAGGAGGATCACCCCTCCACTTT. J is TRBJ1-6 and V is TRBV7-9, with TRBD1 matching 8 bases. The CDR3 consists of 14 residues. V lost 4 bases to trimming and J lost 10 bases; unmatched junction nucleotides: 6. Germline CDR1 SEHNR, CDR2 FQNEAQ (reference sequence). Complete variable domain (other parts from reference TRBV7-9 and TRBJ1-6): DTGVSQNPRHKITKRGQNVTFRCDPISEHNRLYWYRQTLGQGPEFLTYFQNEAQLEKSRLLSDRFSAERPKGSFSTLEIQRTEQGDSAMYLCASSSGTGGSPLHFGNGTRLTVT.

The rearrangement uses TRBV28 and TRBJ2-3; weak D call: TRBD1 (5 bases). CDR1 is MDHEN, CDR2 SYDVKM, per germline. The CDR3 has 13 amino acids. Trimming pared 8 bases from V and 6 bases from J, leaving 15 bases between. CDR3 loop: CASRGQGPDTQYF. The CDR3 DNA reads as TGTGCCAGCCGAGGCCAGGGCCCGGATACGCAGTATTTT.

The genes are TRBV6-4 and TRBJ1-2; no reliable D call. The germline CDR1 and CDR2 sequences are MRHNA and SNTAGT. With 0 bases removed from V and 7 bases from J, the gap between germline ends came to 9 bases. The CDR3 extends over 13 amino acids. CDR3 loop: CASSDSWAGGYTF. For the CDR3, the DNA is TGTGCCAGCAGTGACTCGTGGGCGGGTGGCTACACCTTC.

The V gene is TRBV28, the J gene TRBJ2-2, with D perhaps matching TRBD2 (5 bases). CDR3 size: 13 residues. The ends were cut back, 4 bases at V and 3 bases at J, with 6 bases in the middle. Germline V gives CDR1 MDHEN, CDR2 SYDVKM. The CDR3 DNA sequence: TGTGCCAGCAGTTCTAGCCACACCGGGGAGCTGTTTTTT. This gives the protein CASSSSHTGELFF.